This entry concerns a single T cell receptor beta chain. What it binds is not known. Template switching incorporated UMIs with a 6-nucleotide sample barcode. TCRdb re-called the 5' RACE reads and catalogs CDR3 proteins one per entry, DNA excluded. The repertoire table contains nearly 450,000 distinct CDR3 sequences. Germline V gives CDR1 SEHNR, CDR2 FQNEAQ (reference sequence). This CDR3 contains 12 residues. This record belongs to a study of monozygotic twins with inflammatory bowel disease. Blood (around 2.4 ml) was collected from every donor individually. Study-level points and caveats: The data gave no support to a single strong IBD-associated signal or clonotype. Reduced clonotype sharing with other individuals was observed in IBD patients relative to healthy twins, especially with disease activity.

This clonotype originated in a human donor with ulcerative colitis or Crohn's disease, or a healthy co-twin of an affected twin (not recorded which). The chain has TRBV7-9 and TRBJ2-1. The sample comprised blood. The CDR3 loop is CASSFTDNEQFF.